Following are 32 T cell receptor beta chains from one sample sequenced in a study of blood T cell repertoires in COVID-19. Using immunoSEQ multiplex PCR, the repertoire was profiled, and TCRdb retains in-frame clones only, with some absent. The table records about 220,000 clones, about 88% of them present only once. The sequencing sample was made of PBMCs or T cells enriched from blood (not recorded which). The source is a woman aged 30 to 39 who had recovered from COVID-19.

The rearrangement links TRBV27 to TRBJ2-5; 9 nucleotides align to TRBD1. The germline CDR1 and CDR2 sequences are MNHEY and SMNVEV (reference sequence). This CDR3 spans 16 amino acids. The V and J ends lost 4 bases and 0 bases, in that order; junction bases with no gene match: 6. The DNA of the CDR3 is TGTGCCAGCAGTTCGACGACAGGGGGGTACCAAGAGACCCAGTACTTC. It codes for CASSSTTGGYQETQYF.

CDR3 nucleotides: TGCGCCAGCAGCTTGTTCCAGGGAACTAATGAGCAGTTCTTC. Encoded protein: CASSLFQGTNEQFF. This sequence joins TRBV5-1 and TRBJ2-1; tentative D call: TRBD1 (5 bases). The germline CDR1 and CDR2 sequences are SGHRS and YFSETQ. V shed 1 base and J shed 7 bases, with 12 bases lying between them. This CDR3 is built from 14 residues. The full variable domain, its missing parts supplied by reference TRBV5-1 and TRBJ2-1, is KAGVTQTPRYLIKTRGQQVTLSCSPISGHRSVSWYQQTPGQGLQFLFEYFSETQRNKGNFPGRFSGRQFSNSRSEMNVSTLELGDSALYLCASSLFQGTNEQFFGPGTRLTVL.

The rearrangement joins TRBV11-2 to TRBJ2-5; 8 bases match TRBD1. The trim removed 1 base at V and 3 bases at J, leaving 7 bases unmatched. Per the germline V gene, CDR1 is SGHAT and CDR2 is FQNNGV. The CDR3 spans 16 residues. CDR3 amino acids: CASSLGLVDREETQYF. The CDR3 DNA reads TGTGCCAGCAGCTTAGGGCTGGTGGACAGGGAAGAGACCCAGTACTTC. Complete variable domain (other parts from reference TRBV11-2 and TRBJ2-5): EAGVAQSPRYKIIEKRQSVAFWCNPISGHATLYWYQQILGQGPKLLIQFQNNGVVDDSQLPKDRFSAERLKGVDSTLKIQPAKLEDSAVYLCASSLGLVDREETQYFGPGTRLLVL.

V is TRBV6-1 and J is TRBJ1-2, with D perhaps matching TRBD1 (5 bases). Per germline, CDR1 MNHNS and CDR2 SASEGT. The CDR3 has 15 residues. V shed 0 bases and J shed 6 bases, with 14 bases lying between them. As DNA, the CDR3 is TGTGCCAGCAGTGAAGCTGACAGCTTTACTCATGGCTACACCTTC. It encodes CASSEADSFTHGYTF.

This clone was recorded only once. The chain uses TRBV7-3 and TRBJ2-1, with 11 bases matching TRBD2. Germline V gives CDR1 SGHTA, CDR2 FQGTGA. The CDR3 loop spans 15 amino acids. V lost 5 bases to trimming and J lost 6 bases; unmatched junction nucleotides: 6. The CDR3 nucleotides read TGTGCCAGCAGCCCCACTAGCGGGGGAGGCAATGAGCAGTTCTTC. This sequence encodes CASSPTSGGGNEQFF.

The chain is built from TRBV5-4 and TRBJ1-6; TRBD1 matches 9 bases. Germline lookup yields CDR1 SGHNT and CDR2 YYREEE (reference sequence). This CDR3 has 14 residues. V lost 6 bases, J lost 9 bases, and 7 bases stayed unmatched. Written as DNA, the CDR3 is TGTGCCAGCACGAAGACAGGGGGAGGTTCACCCCTCCACTTT. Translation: CASTKTGGGSPLHF.

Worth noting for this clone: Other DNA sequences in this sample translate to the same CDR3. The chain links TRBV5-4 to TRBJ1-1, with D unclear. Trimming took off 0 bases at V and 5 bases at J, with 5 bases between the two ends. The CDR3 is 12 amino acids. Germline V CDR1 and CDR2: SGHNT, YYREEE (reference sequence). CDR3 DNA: TGTGCCAGCAGCTTGGGGCAGACTGAAGCTTTCTTT. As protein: CASSLGQTEAFF.

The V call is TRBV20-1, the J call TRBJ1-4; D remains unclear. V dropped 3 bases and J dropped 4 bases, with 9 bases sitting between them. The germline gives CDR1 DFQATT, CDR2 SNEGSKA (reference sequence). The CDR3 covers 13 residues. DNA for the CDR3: TGCAGTGCTAGTCCCCGGGTTAATGAAAAACTGTTTTTT. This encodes CSASPRVNEKLFF.

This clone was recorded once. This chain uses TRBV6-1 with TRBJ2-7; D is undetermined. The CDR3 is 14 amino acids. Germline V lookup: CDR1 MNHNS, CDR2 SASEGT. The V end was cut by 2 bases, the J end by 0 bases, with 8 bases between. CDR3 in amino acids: CASSETRSSYEQYF. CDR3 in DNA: TGTGCCAGCAGTGAAACTCGGAGCTCCTACGAGCAGTACTTC.

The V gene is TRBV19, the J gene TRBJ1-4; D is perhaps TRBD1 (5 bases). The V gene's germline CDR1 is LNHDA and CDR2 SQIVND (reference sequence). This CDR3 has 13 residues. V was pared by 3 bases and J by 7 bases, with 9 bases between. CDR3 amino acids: CASSIRGSEKLFF. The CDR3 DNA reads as TGTGCCAGTAGTATCCGGGGGAGTGAAAAACTGTTTTTT.

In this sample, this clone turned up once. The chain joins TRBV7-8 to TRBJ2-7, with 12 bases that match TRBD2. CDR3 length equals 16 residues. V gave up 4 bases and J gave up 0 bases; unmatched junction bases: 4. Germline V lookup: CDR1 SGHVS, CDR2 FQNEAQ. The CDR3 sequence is CASSYRTSGVSYEQYF. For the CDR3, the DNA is TGTGCCAGCAGCTATCGGACTAGCGGGGTCTCCTACGAGCAGTACTTC.

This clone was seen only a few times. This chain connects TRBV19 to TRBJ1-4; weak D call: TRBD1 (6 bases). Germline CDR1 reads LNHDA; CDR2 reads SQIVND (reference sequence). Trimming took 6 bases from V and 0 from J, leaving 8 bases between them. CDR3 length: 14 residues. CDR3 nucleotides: TGTGCCAGTAGCGACAGGACAACTAATGAAAAACTGTTTTTT. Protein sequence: CASSDRTTNEKLFF.

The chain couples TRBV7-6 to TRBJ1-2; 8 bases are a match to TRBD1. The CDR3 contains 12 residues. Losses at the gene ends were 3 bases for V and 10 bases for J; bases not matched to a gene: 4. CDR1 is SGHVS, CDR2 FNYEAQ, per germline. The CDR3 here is CASSFRTGIYTF. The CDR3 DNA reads TGTGCCAGCAGCTTCCGGACAGGGATCTACACCTTC. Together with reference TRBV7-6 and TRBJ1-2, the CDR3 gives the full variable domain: GAGVSQSPRYKVTKRGQDVALRCDPISGHVSLYWYRQALGQGPEFLTYFNYEAQQDKSGLPNDRFSAERPEGSISTLTIQRTEQRDSAMYRCASSFRTGIYTFGSGTRLTVV.

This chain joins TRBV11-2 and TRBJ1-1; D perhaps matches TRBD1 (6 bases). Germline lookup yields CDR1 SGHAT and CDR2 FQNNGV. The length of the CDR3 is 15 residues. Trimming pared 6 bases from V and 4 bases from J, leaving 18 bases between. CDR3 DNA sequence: TGTGCCAGCAGGACTACACAGGGTCGTATCACTGAAGCTTTCTTT. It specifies CASRTTQGRITEAFF.

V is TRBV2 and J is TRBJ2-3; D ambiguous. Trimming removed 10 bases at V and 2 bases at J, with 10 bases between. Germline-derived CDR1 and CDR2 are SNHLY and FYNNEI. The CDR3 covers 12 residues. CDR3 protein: CATSTYTDTQYF. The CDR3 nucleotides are TGTGCCACTTCCACCTACACAGATACGCAGTATTTT.

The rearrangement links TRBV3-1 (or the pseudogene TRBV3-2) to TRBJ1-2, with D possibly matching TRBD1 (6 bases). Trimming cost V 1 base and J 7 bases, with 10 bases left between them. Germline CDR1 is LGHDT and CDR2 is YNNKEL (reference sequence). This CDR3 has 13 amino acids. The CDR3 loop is CASSQGSGAGYTF. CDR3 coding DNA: TGTGCCAGCAGCCAAGGTTCAGGGGCTGGCTACACCTTC.

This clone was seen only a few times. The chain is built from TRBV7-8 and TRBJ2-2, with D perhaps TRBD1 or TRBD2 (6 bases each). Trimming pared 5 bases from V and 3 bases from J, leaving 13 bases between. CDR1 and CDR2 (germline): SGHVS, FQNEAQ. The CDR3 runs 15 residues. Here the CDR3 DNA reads TGTGCCAGCAGCCGAGGAGGGGGACACACCGGGGAGCTGTTTTTT. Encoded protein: CASSRGGGHTGELFF. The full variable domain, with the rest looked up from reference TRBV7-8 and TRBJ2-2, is GAGVSQSPRYKVAKRGQDVALRCDPISGHVSLFWYQQALGQGPEFLTYFQNEAQLDKSGLPSDRFFAERPEGSVSTLKIQRTQQEDSAVYLCASSRGGGHTGELFFGEGSRLTVL.

CDR3 in DNA: TGTGCCAGCGGGGACAGGGGCGCTAGCACAGATACGCAGTATTTT. Its translation is CASGDRGASTDTQYF. This chain uses TRBV6-4 with TRBJ2-3; 10 nucleotides line up with TRBD1. Looked up from germline, CDR1 is MRHNA and CDR2 is SNTAGT. CDR3 length: 15 amino acids. V shed 8 bases, J shed 0 bases, and the junction held 5 bases outside the gene matches.

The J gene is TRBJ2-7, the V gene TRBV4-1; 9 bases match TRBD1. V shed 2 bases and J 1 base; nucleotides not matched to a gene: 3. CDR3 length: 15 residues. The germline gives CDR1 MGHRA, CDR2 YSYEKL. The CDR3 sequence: CASSQRGTGSYEQYF. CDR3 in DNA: TGCGCCAGCAGCCAAAGAGGGACAGGGTCCTACGAGCAGTACTTC.

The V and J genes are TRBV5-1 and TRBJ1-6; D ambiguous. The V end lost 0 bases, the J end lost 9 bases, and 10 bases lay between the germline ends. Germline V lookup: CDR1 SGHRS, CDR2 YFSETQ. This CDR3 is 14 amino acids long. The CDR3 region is CASSLEPMISPLHF. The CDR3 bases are TGCGCCAGCAGCTTGGAGCCGATGATTTCACCCCTCCACTTT.

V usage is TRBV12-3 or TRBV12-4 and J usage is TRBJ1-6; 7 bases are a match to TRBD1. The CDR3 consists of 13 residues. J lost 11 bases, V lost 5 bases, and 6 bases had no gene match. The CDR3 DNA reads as TGTGCCAGCAGTCCGAGACAGGGAGCACCCCTCCACTTT. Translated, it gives CASSPRQGAPLHF.

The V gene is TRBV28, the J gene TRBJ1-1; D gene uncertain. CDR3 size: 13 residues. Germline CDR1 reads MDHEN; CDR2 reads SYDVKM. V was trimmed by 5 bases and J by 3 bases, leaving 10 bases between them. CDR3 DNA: TGTGCCAGCAGTCCAGATCGTCACACTGAAGCTTTCTTT. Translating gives CASSPDRHTEAFF.

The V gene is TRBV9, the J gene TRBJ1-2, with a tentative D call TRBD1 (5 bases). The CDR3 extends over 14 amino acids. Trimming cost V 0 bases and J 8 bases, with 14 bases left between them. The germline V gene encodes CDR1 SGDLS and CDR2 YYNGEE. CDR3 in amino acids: CASSVDGRAEGYTF. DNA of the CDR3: TGTGCCAGCAGCGTAGATGGCAGGGCGGAGGGCTACACCTTC. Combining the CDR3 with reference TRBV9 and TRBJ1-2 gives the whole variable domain DSGVTQTPKHLITATGQRVTLRCSPRSGDLSVYWYQQSLDQGLQFLIQYYNGEERAKGNILERFSAQQFPDLHSELNLSSLELGDSALYFCASSVDGRAEGYTFGSGTRLTVV.

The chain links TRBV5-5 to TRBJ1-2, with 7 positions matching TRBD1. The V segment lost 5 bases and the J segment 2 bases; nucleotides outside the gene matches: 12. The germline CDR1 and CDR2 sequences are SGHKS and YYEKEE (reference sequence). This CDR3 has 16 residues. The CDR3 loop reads CASSFNPGQSNYGYTF. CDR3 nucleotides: TGTGCCAGCAGTTTCAATCCGGGACAGTCCAACTATGGCTACACCTTC. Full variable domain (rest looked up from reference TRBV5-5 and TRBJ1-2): DAGVTQSPTHLIKTRGQQVTLRCSPISGHKSVSWYQQVLGQGPQFIFQYYEKEERGRGNFPDRFSARQFPNYSSELNVNALLLGDSALYLCASSFNPGQSNYGYTFGSGTRLTVV.

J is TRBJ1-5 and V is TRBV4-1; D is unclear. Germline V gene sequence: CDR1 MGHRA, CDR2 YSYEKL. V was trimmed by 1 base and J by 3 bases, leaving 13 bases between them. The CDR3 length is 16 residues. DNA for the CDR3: TGCGCCAGCAGCCAAGTTGATGTGGGAGTCAATCAGCCCCAGCATTTT. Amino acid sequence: CASSQVDVGVNQPQHF.

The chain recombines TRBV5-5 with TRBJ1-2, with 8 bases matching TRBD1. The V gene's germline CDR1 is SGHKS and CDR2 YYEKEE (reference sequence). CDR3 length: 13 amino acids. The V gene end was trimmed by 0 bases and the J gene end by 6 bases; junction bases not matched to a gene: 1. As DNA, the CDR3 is TGTGCCAGCAGCTTGGCGACAGGGGATGGCTACACCTTC. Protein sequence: CASSLATGDGYTF.

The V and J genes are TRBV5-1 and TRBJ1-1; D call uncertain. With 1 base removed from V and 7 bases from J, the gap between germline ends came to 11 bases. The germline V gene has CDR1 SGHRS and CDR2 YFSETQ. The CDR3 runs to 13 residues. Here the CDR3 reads CASSLNGLDEAFF. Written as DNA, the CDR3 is TGCGCCAGCAGCTTGAATGGGCTTGATGAAGCTTTCTTT. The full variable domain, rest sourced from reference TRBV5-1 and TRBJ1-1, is KAGVTQTPRYLIKTRGQQVTLSCSPISGHRSVSWYQQTPGQGLQFLFEYFSETQRNKGNFPGRFSGRQFSNSRSEMNVSTLELGDSALYLCASSLNGLDEAFFGQGTRLTVV.

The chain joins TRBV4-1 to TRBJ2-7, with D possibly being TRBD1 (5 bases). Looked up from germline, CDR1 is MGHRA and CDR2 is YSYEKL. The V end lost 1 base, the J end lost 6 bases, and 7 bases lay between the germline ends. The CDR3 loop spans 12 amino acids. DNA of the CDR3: TGCGCCAGCAGCCAAGTAAGGGGCGAGCAGTACTTC. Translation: CASSQVRGEQYF.

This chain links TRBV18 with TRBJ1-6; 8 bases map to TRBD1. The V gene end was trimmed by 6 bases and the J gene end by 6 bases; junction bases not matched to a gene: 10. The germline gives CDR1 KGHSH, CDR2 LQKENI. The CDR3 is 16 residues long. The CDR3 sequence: CASSLGTGQANSPLHF. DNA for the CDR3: TGTGCCAGCTCCCTAGGGACGGGACAGGCTAATTCACCCCTCCACTTT.

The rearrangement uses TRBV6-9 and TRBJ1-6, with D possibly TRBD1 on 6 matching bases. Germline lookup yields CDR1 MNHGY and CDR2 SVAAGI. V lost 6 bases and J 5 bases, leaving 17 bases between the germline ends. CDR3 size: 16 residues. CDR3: CASREKGGLNNSPLHF. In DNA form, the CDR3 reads TGTGCCAGCAGAGAGAAGGGGGGGCTGAATAATTCACCCCTCCACTTT.

CDR3 amino acids: CASSLDFSPSGNTIYF. The CDR3, as DNA: TGTGCCAGCAGCTTAGATTTTTCCCCTTCTGGAAACACCATATATTTT. This chain joins TRBV11-2 and TRBJ1-3; D gene ambiguous. V was clipped by 0 bases and J by 1 base, with 10 bases between them. The CDR3 sequence is 16 residues long. Germline assignment: CDR1 SGHAT and CDR2 FQNNGV.

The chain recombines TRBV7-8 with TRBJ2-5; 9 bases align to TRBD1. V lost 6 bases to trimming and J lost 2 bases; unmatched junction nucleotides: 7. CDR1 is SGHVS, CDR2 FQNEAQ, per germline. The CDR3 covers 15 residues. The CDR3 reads CASRISGTGQETQYF. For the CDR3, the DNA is TGTGCCAGCAGGATTTCCGGGACAGGGCAAGAGACCCAGTACTTC.